One and the same sample provided the 19 T cell receptor beta chains below, sequenced in a study of cytomegalovirus exposure and HLA in healthy donors. 60 Vbeta and 13 Jbeta primers were used in PCR. Profiling relied on immunoSEQ multiplex PCR, and the TCRdb table lists in-frame clones only, not all of them. The profile shows some 110,000 clones, about four fifths of them singletons. The sample comprised PBMCs. The receptors shown here come from a man younger than 45 in good health and CMV-seropositive.

J is TRBJ1-2 and V is TRBV19; D is possibly TRBD1 (5 bases). The ends were cut back, 2 bases at V and 10 bases at J, with 11 bases in the middle. This CDR3 region has 12 residues. Germline V gives CDR1 LNHDA, CDR2 SQIVND (reference sequence). CDR3 protein: CASSIQGGLYTF. The CDR3 DNA sequence: TGTGCCAGTAGTATACAGGGAGGGCTCTACACCTTC.

The V call is TRBV7-2, the J call TRBJ2-7; D may be TRBD1 (6 bases). Trimming pared 6 bases from V and 6 bases from J, leaving 15 bases between. Germline CDR1 is SGHTA and CDR2 is FQGNSA. CDR3 length equals 13 residues. The DNA for the CDR3 is TGTGCCAGCAGTCCCACAGGGCCGGGCGAGCAGTACTTC. Translation gives CASSPTGPGEQYF.

The CDR3: CASSLISGGVETQYF. DNA of the CDR3: TGTGCCAGCAGTTTGATTAGCGGGGGCGTGGAGACCCAGTACTTC. This rearrangement joins TRBV2 to TRBJ2-5; 9 bases match TRBD2. Germline-derived CDR1 and CDR2 are SNHLY and FYNNEI. After removal of 5 bases from V and 5 bases from J, the junction contained 9 bases not matched to a gene. This CDR3 has 15 residues.

The table lists this clone with a count of one. This rearrangement joins TRBV7-3 to TRBJ2-1; TRBD1 matches 7 bases. The CDR3 consists of 15 residues. From germline, CDR1 is SGHTA and CDR2 FQGTGA. Unmatched junction bases numbered 7, after V lost 2 bases and J lost 6 bases. The CDR3 sequence is CASSLERGLINEQFF. In DNA, the CDR3 is TGTGCCAGCAGCTTAGAGAGGGGGCTTATCAATGAGCAGTTCTTC. The full variable domain, with the rest looked up from reference TRBV7-3 and TRBJ2-1, is GAGVSQTPSNKVTEKGKYVELRCDPISGHTALYWYRQSLGQGPEFLIYFQGTGAADDSGLPNDRFFAVRPEGSVSTLKIQRTERGDSAVYLCASSLERGLINEQFFGPGTRLTVL.

This clone turned up a few times. V usage is TRBV19 and J usage is TRBJ2-1; 8 bases agree with TRBD2. The V and J ends lost 2 bases and 5 bases, in that order; junction bases with no gene match: 5. This CDR3 has 15 residues. The V gene's germline CDR1 is LNHDA and CDR2 SQIVND (reference sequence). The CDR3 protein is CASSIRGGNDNEQFF. The CDR3 nucleotides read TGTGCCAGTAGTATACGGGGGGGGAACGACAATGAGCAGTTCTTC.

This chain links TRBV28 with TRBJ2-7; a possible D gene is TRBD1 (6 bases). The CDR3 extends over 15 amino acids. Germline V gene data show CDR1 as MDHEN and CDR2 as SYDVKM. V dropped 5 bases and J dropped 2 bases, with 16 bases sitting between them. The CDR3 protein is CASSHGQLTTYEQYF. DNA of the CDR3: TGTGCCAGCAGTCACGGACAGCTCACTACCTACGAGCAGTACTTC. The full variable domain, its missing parts supplied by reference TRBV28 and TRBJ2-7, is DVKVTQSSRYLVKRTGEKVFLECVQDMDHENMFWYRQDPGLGLRLIYFSYDVKMKEKGDIPEGYSVSREKKERFSLILESASTNQTSMYLCASSHGQLTTYEQYFGPGTRLTVT.

Worth noting for this clone: The junction and the germline gene differ at one end; a read error may be behind it. The chain employs TRBV4-2 and TRBJ1-2, with D possibly being TRBD1 (6 bases). Germline V gene lookup returns CDR1 LGHNA and CDR2 YNFKEQ. CDR3 length: 14 residues. CDR3 in DNA: TGTGCCAGCAGCCCGGCACGGGACAACTATGGCTACCCCTTC. Protein sequence: CASSPARDNYGYPF.

This clone is medium-sized within its sample. V gene TRBV2 combines with J gene TRBJ2-5; maybe TRBD2 (6 bases). The CDR3 is 13 residues long. V lost 6 bases and J 5 bases, leaving 13 bases between the germline ends. The germline CDR1 and CDR2 sequences are SNHLY and FYNNEI. The CDR3 sequence: CASSGEVGETQYF. In DNA form, the CDR3 reads TGTGCCAGCAGCGGGGAGGTCGGGGAGACCCAGTACTTC. Full variable domain (rest looked up from reference TRBV2 and TRBJ2-5): EPEVTQTPSHQVTQMGQEVILRCVPISNHLYFYWYRQILGQKVEFLVSFYNNEISEKSEIFDDQFSVERPDGSNFTLKIRSTKLEDSAMYFCASSGEVGETQYFGPGTRLLVL.

The chain joins TRBV30 to TRBJ1-2, with D possibly TRBD1 on 5 matching bases. V lost 2 bases and J lost 9, with 13 bases in between. The length of the CDR3 is 12 residues. Germline V gives CDR1 GTSNPN, CDR2 SVGIG (reference sequence). This CDR3 reads CAWSIGVKSYTF. The CDR3 DNA reads TGTGCCTGGAGTATAGGGGTTAAGAGCTACACCTTC.

The chain has TRBV6-1 and TRBJ2-7; 7 bases agree with TRBD1. The germline gives CDR1 MNHNS, CDR2 SASEGT. J lost 4 bases, V lost 4 bases, and 7 bases had no gene match. The CDR3 is made up of 14 amino acids. The CDR3 DNA reads as TGTGCCAGCAGTGCGGGACAGAGGACTTACGAGCAGTACTTC. Translating gives CASSAGQRTYEQYF.

The V call is TRBV28, the J call TRBJ1-5; unclear D gene. V gave up 6 bases and J gave up 12 bases, with 15 bases separating them. CDR3 length equals 12 residues. The germline V gene encodes CDR1 MDHEN and CDR2 SYDVKM. The CDR3 sequence is CASRFTEGIQHF. CDR3 DNA: TGTGCCAGCAGATTCACAGAGGGAATCCAGCATTTT.

This sequence joins TRBV6-1 and TRBJ2-3; D is perhaps TRBD2 (6 bases). The germline V and J ends were trimmed by 2 bases and 5 bases, with 14 bases remaining between them. Germline CDR1 is MNHNS and CDR2 is SASEGT. This CDR3 is 15 amino acids long. CDR3 loop: CASSEMAGSGDTQYF. As DNA, the CDR3 is TGTGCCAGCAGTGAAATGGCGGGGTCGGGAGATACGCAGTATTTT.

This chain joins TRBV2 and TRBJ2-7; 7 nucleotides match TRBD1. V lost 9 bases, J lost 3 bases, and 11 bases stayed unmatched. In germline, CDR1 is SNHLY, CDR2 FYNNEI. The CDR3 is 14 amino acids. The CDR3 bases are TGTGCCAGAAGTTTGGGACAGAGCCGCTACGAGCAGTACTTC. Its translation is CARSLGQSRYEQYF.

This chain links TRBV19 with TRBJ2-2; D unresolved. The V gene's germline CDR1 is LNHDA and CDR2 SQIVND (reference sequence). V gave up 4 bases and J gave up 1 base, with 7 bases separating them. The CDR3 is 14 amino acids. CDR3 loop: CASSTTRNTGELFF. As DNA, the CDR3 is TGTGCCAGTAGTACGACAAGGAACACCGGGGAGCTGTTTTTT. Supplemented by reference TRBV19 and TRBJ2-2, the full variable domain reads DGGITQSPKYLFRKEGQNVTLSCEQNLNHDAMYWYRQDPGQGLRLIYYSQIVNDFQKGDIAEGYSVSREKKESFPLTVTSAQKNPTAFYLCASSTTRNTGELFFGEGSRLTVL.

This chain connects TRBV5-6 to TRBJ2-7, with 12 bases matching TRBD1. CDR1 and CDR2 (germline): SGHDT, YYEEEE. J was trimmed by 5 bases and V by 2 bases; bases with no gene match: 11. This CDR3 is built from 17 residues. CDR3 residues: CASSFLGTGGVSDEQYF. For the CDR3, the DNA is TGTGCCAGCAGCTTTCTCGGGACAGGGGGCGTATCGGACGAGCAGTACTTC.

This rearrangement joins TRBV9 to TRBJ1-3, with 12 bases aligning to TRBD1. Germline values: CDR1 SGDLS, CDR2 YYNGEE. This CDR3 is built from 17 residues. Trimming at V came to 2 bases and at J to 0 bases, leaving 3 bases not matched to a gene. CDR3 protein: CASSVRDRGLSGNTIYF. CDR3 coding DNA: TGTGCCAGCAGCGTCCGGGACAGGGGGCTCTCTGGAAACACCATATATTTT.

The V call is TRBV28, the J call TRBJ2-7; 10 bases are a match to TRBD1. This CDR3 region has 15 residues. V lost 4 bases and J lost 4; bases outside the gene matches: 7. CDR1 is MDHEN, CDR2 SYDVKM, per germline. The CDR3 region is CASSSRRQGAYEQYF. CDR3 bases: TGTGCCAGCAGTTCCCGCCGACAGGGGGCGTACGAGCAGTACTTC.

As concerns this clone: The junction and the germline gene differ at one end; a read error may be behind it. V gene TRBV6-1 combines with J gene TRBJ1-2, with 7 nucleotides matching TRBD1. This CDR3 has 14 residues. Germline CDR1 reads MNHNS; CDR2 reads SASEGT. The CDR3: CASSEAQGYYGYPF. The CDR3 region has the DNA TGTGCCAGCAGTGAAGCACAGGGGTACTATGGCTACCCCTTC.

This clone showed up just a few times. The chain has TRBV5-4 and TRBJ2-5; 9 bases match TRBD2. The CDR3 length is 17 residues. Trimming removed 10 bases from V and 4 bases from J; junction bases left unmatched: 20. CDR1 and CDR2 from the germline V gene are SGHNT and YYREEE (reference sequence). This CDR3 reads CAASRRSSGAFRETQYF. The CDR3 DNA is TGTGCCGCCAGCCGCAGGTCTAGCGGGGCCTTTCGAGAGACCCAGTACTTC.